These 18 T cell receptor beta chains were all obtained from the same sample, sequenced in a study of blood T cells in healthy people across ages. Next came a second PCR, run for about 6 to 11 cycles, which used a sample-barcoded 5' primer along with a J-beta primer mix. Each CDR3 protein gets one entry after TCRdb re-called the 5' RACE reads with MiXCR. The sample shows about 680,000 distinct CDR3 sequences, around 49% of them seen only once. The sample taken for sequencing was blood. These receptors originate from a woman aged 60-70 years in good health.

This clonotype was counted once. The rearrangement joins TRBV6-2 or TRBV6-3 to TRBJ2-5, with D possibly TRBD2 on 5 matching bases. Per the germline V gene, CDR1 is MNHEY and CDR2 is SVGEGT. The CDR3 covers 13 residues. Trimming cost V 8 bases and J 3 bases, with 13 bases left between them. The chain's CDR3 is CASVRPGKETQYF. CDR3 in DNA: TGTGCCAGCGTTAGACCGGGAAAAGAGACCCAGTACTTC.

V is TRBV7-9 and J is TRBJ1-4; 9 bases line up with TRBD1. Unmatched junction bases numbered 7, after V lost 1 base and J lost 7 bases. From germline, CDR1 is SEHNR and CDR2 FQNEAQ (reference sequence). The length of the CDR3 is 16 residues. The CDR3 is CASSLVSGQGGEKLFF. The CDR3 DNA reads as TGTGCCAGCAGCTTAGTGTCGGGACAGGGAGGTGAAAAACTGTTTTTT.

This clonotype was seen more than once but under ten times. This sequence joins TRBV15 and TRBJ1-4, with D possibly TRBD1 on 5 matching bases. Germline V gene data show CDR1 as LNHNV and CDR2 as YYDKDF (reference sequence). V gave up 8 bases and J gave up 5 bases, with 21 bases separating them. This CDR3 spans 16 amino acids. The CDR3 region is CATRGLRGGRNEKLFF. The CDR3 region has the DNA TGTGCCACCCGCGGACTAAGGGGAGGCCGAAATGAAAAACTGTTTTTT.

The V call is TRBV6-6, the J call TRBJ1-2; TRBD1 might be the D (6 bases). The germline gives CDR1 MNHNY, CDR2 SVGAGI (reference sequence). The V end was cut by 4 bases, the J end by 5 bases, with 20 bases between. CDR3 length equals 16 residues. In nucleotides, the CDR3 is TGTGCCAGCAGTTCTAGTCGGGACACATTTATATATGGCTACACCTTC. The encoded protein is CASSSSRDTFIYGYTF.

In nucleotides, the CDR3 is TGTGCCACCAGCCACAGCAAAATTAACTATGGCTACACCTTC. Protein: CATSHSKINYGYTF. The V and J genes are TRBV15 and TRBJ1-2, with unresolved D. CDR3 length equals 14 residues. The V gene's germline CDR1 is LNHNV and CDR2 YYDKDF (reference sequence). V lost 5 bases and J lost 1, with 11 bases in between. The entire variable domain, with the rest obtained from reference TRBV15 and TRBJ1-2, is as follows: DAMVIQNPRYQVTQFGKPVTLSCSQTLNHNVMYWYQQKSSQAPKLLFHYYDKDFNNEADTPDNFQSRRPNTSFCFLDIRSPGLGDTAMYLCATSHSKINYGYTFGSGTRLTVV.

The chain recombines TRBV28 with TRBJ2-7, with D possibly being TRBD2 (5 bases). Trimming removed 6 bases at V and 0 bases at J, with 12 bases between. Germline V gene sequence: CDR1 MDHEN, CDR2 SYDVKM. This CDR3 is built from 14 residues. The chain's CDR3 is CASRLEGSSYEQYF. The CDR3 bases are TGTGCCAGCAGACTTGAGGGTAGCTCCTACGAGCAGTACTTC. The complete variable domain, with remaining parts taken from reference TRBV28 and TRBJ2-7, reads DVKVTQSSRYLVKRTGEKVFLECVQDMDHENMFWYRQDPGLGLRLIYFSYDVKMKEKGDIPEGYSVSREKKERFSLILESASTNQTSMYLCASRLEGSSYEQYFGPGTRLTVT.

The chain joins TRBV29-1 to TRBJ2-3; D ambiguous. This CDR3 comprises 12 residues. Per the germline V gene, CDR1 is SQVTM and CDR2 is ANQGSEA. Trimming took 6 bases from V and 1 from J, leaving 8 bases between them. The CDR3 loop is CSVNARTDTQYF. CDR3 bases: TGCAGCGTGAATGCCCGCACAGATACGCAGTATTTT.

The CDR3: CASSRRGIGLDYGYTF. The DNA for the CDR3 is TGCGCCAGCAGCCGGAGGGGCATCGGGCTAGACTATGGCTACACCTTC. The chain links TRBV5-1 to TRBJ1-2; perhaps TRBD1 as D (5 bases). The CDR3 totals 16 residues. Trimming removed 4 bases at V and 3 bases at J, with 19 bases between. The germline gives CDR1 SGHRS, CDR2 YFSETQ.

This chain links TRBV4-1 with TRBJ2-1; tentative D call: TRBD2 (5 bases). The DNA matches TRBJ2-7 better at its end, which makes the J call doubtful. This CDR3 region has 20 residues. CDR1 and CDR2 from the germline V gene are MGHRA and YSYEKL. DNA for the CDR3: TGCGCCAGCAGCCAAGAATCGGGAACAGTCATGCCGAGCTCCTACAATGAGCAGTACTTC. Amino acid sequence: CASSQESGTVMPSSYNEQYF.

The genes are TRBV12-3 or TRBV12-4 and TRBJ1-2; the D gene is possibly TRBD1 (6 bases). The ends were cut back, 6 bases at V and 5 bases at J, with 19 bases in the middle. The CDR3 totals 15 residues. CDR3 sequence reads: CASSQLKGGRYGYTF. The CDR3 nucleotides read TGTGCCAGCAGCCAACTCAAGGGGGGGAGATATGGCTACACCTTC.

This clonotype came up many times. This chain uses TRBV13 with TRBJ2-1, with D uncertain. V was pared by 2 bases and J by 6 bases, with 2 bases between. The CDR3 is 11 residues long. CDR1 and CDR2 (germline): PRHDT, FYEKMQ (reference sequence). The CDR3 DNA is TGTGCCAGCAGCTTATTCAATGAGCAGTTCTTC. Encoded protein: CASSLFNEQFF.

As regards this clonotype: A much larger clone sits a single nucleotide away, making a read error possible. This chain uses TRBV20-1 with TRBJ2-7, with TRBD1 matching 10 bases. Germline CDR1 DFQATT, CDR2 SNEGSKA (reference sequence). The CDR3 is 13 residues long. The trim removed 5 bases at V and 6 bases at J, leaving 7 bases unmatched. CDR3 in amino acids: CSAGGGQGPEQYF. DNA for the CDR3: TGCAGTGCTGGGGGGGGACAGGGGCCCGAGCAGTACTTC.

The CDR3 region has the DNA TGCAGCGTTGAAGGTCAGGGGTTGACCAAAAACATTCAGTACTTC. This sequence encodes CSVEGQGLTKNIQYF. The chain joins TRBV29-1 to TRBJ2-4; TRBD1 is a possible D gene (6 bases). Trimming stripped 1 base from V and 2 bases from J, with 12 bases between. The CDR3 extends over 15 amino acids. Germline loops: CDR1 SQVTM, CDR2 ANQGSEA.

This clonotype came up a few times. One end of the junction fails to match germline, which may point to a read error. The V and J genes are TRBV6-2 or TRBV6-3 and TRBJ2-4, with no clear D. The CDR3 spans 15 residues. Germline V lookup: CDR1 MNHEY, CDR2 SVGEGT. This chain's CDR3 is CASSPKGSAKNIQYF. The DNA for the CDR3 is TGTGCCAGCAGCCCGAAAGGCTCAGCCAAAAACATTCAGTACTTT.

The chain joins TRBV28 to TRBJ1-4; D is possibly TRBD1 (5 bases). Trimming shortened V by 5 bases and J by 13 bases, and 23 bases separated the two germline ends. The V gene's germline CDR1 is MDHEN and CDR2 SYDVKM. This CDR3 region has 15 residues. The CDR3 DNA sequence: TGTGCCAGCAGTCCCCCCCAGGGACTCAATGAGAGACTGTTTTTT. Translated: CASSPPQGLNERLFF.

The rearrangement joins TRBV7-6 to TRBJ2-1; weak D call: TRBD1 (7 bases). The CDR3 is made up of 16 amino acids. V dropped 5 bases and J dropped 6 bases, with 20 bases sitting between them. Germline V CDR1 and CDR2: SGHVS, FNYEAQ. The CDR3 region is CASSAGTARGSNEQFF. The CDR3 nucleotides read TGTGCCAGCAGCGCAGGGACAGCCCGGGGGAGCAATGAGCAGTTCTTC.

There are many counts of this clonotype. In nucleotides, the CDR3 is TGTGCCAGCAGCTTAGAGCGGGAGATAGTTTACGAGCAGTACTTC. Protein sequence: CASSLEREIVYEQYF. The chain employs TRBV7-9 and TRBJ2-7, with TRBD2 matching over 8 bases. Germline V lookup: CDR1 SEHNR, CDR2 FQNEAQ (reference sequence). V gave up 1 base and J gave up 4 bases; unmatched junction bases: 6. The CDR3 covers 15 residues.

The rearrangement joins TRBV20-1 to TRBJ2-1, with 7 bases fitting TRBD1. The ends lost 0 bases at V and 2 bases at J; junction bases unmatched: 10. Germline-derived CDR1 and CDR2 are DFQATT and SNEGSKA (reference sequence). The CDR3 runs to 17 residues. CDR3 bases: TGCAGTGCTAGAGATTTTGCGACAGGGAACCCCTACAATGAGCAGTTCTTC. Translated, it gives CSARDFATGNPYNEQFF.